This passage covers 17 T cell receptor beta chains from one sample sequenced in a study of STAT5B mutations in CD4+ large granular lymphocyte leukemia (dated by TCRdb to 2022 to 2024). The library came from the immunoSEQ multiplex PCR assay. TCRdb mirrors the immuneACCESS table, restricted to in-frame sequences. Some clones are absent from its copies; in checked studies, under half trace to an unresolved V gene, and the reason for the others is unknown. Present in this sample are about 48,000 clones, roughly 72% of which were seen just once. Clones ranked in the top ten supply over 1.5% of the sample. Input material: CD4+ T cells from blood buffy coats. The receptors shown here come from a human donor in good health.

The CDR3 DNA reads as TGTGCCAGCAGCTTGGGACGCAATCGGAACACTGAAGCTTTCTTT. Translated, it gives CASSLGRNRNTEAFF. The V gene is TRBV5-4, the J gene TRBJ1-1; D is unresolved. Trimming left V 0 bases short and J 1 base short, with 10 bases between. In germline, CDR1 is SGHNT, CDR2 YYREEE (reference sequence). This CDR3 is built from 15 residues.

The chain has TRBV2 and TRBJ1-4; D remains unclear. Germline CDR1 SNHLY, CDR2 FYNNEI. V was cut by 1 base and J by 10 bases, with 16 bases left in between. This CDR3 comprises 15 residues. Written as DNA, the CDR3 is TGTGCCAGCAGTGAAGAATCGGCCGGGTCGCGAAAACTGTTTTTT. Translating it yields CASSEESAGSRKLFF. The full variable domain, in which reference TRBV2 and TRBJ1-4 provide the parts outside the CDR3, is EPEVTQTPSHQVTQMGQEVILRCVPISNHLYFYWYRQILGQKVEFLVSFYNNEISEKSEIFDDQFSVERPDGSNFTLKIRSTKLEDSAMYFCASSEESAGSRKLFFGSGTQLSVL.

The rearrangement joins TRBV6-1 to TRBJ1-2, with a possible D match to TRBD1 (5 bases). The germline V and J ends were trimmed by 4 bases and 5 bases, with 11 bases remaining between them. CDR3 length: 13 residues. Per the germline V gene, CDR1 is MNHNS and CDR2 is SASEGT. The CDR3 coding sequence is TGTGCCAGCAGTGTGGCGACAGAGTATGGCTACACCTTC. Protein sequence: CASSVATEYGYTF.

The chain uses TRBV6-6 and TRBJ2-5; tentative D call: TRBD1 (6 bases). Germline CDR1 and CDR2: MNHNY and SVGAGI (reference sequence). The CDR3 runs to 14 residues. The V end was cut by 6 bases, the J end by 0 bases, with 11 bases between. In nucleotides, the CDR3 is TGTGCCAGCAGCCGGACAGCCAACCAAGAGACCCAGTACTTC. Its translation is CASSRTANQETQYF.

This chain links TRBV7-3 with TRBJ2-1; TRBD1 agrees at 7 bases. There are 14 residues in the CDR3. V dropped 5 bases and J dropped 7; count of bases not matched to a gene: 8. Germline V lookup: CDR1 SGHTA, CDR2 FQGTGA. This chain's CDR3 is CASSESQGKNEQFF. As DNA, the CDR3 is TGTGCCAGCAGCGAATCACAGGGGAAGAATGAGCAGTTCTTC. Together with reference TRBV7-3 and TRBJ2-1, the CDR3 gives the full variable domain: GAGVSQTPSNKVTEKGKYVELRCDPISGHTALYWYRQSLGQGPEFLIYFQGTGAADDSGLPNDRFFAVRPEGSVSTLKIQRTERGDSAVYLCASSESQGKNEQFFGPGTRLTVL.

This clone was counted between two and nine times. The chain recombines TRBV30 with TRBJ2-1; 9 bases map to TRBD2. This CDR3 spans 14 amino acids. The ends lost 2 bases at V and 8 bases at J; junction bases unmatched: 7. Germline V gene sequence: CDR1 GTSNPN, CDR2 SVGIG (reference sequence). CDR3 loop: CAWSSGGTMHEQFF. Written as DNA, the CDR3 is TGTGCCTGGAGTAGCGGGGGGACGATGCATGAGCAGTTCTTC.

This chain links TRBV15 with TRBJ1-5, with unresolved D. The CDR3 is 12 residues long. Trimming took off 0 bases at V and 11 bases at J, with 8 bases between the two ends. Germline V gene lookup returns CDR1 LNHNV and CDR2 YYDKDF (reference sequence). The chain's CDR3 is CATSRDFRAQHF. DNA for the CDR3: TGTGCCACCAGCAGAGATTTCCGGGCCCAGCATTTT.

The chain recombines TRBV7-2 with TRBJ1-1; D gene ambiguous. The CDR3 extends over 13 amino acids. V was trimmed by 3 bases and J by 0 bases, leaving 5 bases between them. CDR1 is SGHTA, CDR2 FQGNSA, per germline. CDR3: CASSFEMNTEAFF. For the CDR3, the DNA is TGTGCCAGCAGCTTTGAAATGAACACTGAAGCTTTCTTT.

This clone was counted a few times. V gene TRBV30 combines with J gene TRBJ2-1, with 8 bases that match TRBD2. This CDR3 contains 13 residues. Trimming took 3 bases from V and 12 from J; bases not matched to a gene: 10. Germline values: CDR1 GTSNPN, CDR2 SVGIG (reference sequence). CDR3 in amino acids: CAWSGGAVGVQFF. The CDR3 coding sequence is TGTGCCTGGAGCGGGGGGGCTGTAGGAGTGCAGTTCTTC. The variable domain in full, completed from reference TRBV30 and TRBJ2-1, reads SQTIHQWPATLVQPVGSPLSLECTVEGTSNPNLYWYRQAAGRGLQLLFYSVGIGQISSEVPQNLSASRPQDRQFILSSKKLLLSDSGFYLCAWSGGAVGVQFFGPGTRLTVL.

The genes are TRBV6-5 and TRBJ2-5; 13 bases agree with TRBD2. The CDR3 loop spans 14 amino acids. Losses at the gene ends were 6 bases for V and 5 bases for J; bases not matched to a gene: 3. Per the germline V gene, CDR1 is MNHEY and CDR2 is SVGAGI. CDR3 in amino acids: CASRGTSGVETQYF. DNA for the CDR3: TGTGCCAGCAGGGGGACTAGCGGGGTGGAGACCCAGTACTTC.

The chain links TRBV6-5 to TRBJ1-2, with TRBD1 matching over 7 bases. V lost 5 bases and J lost 0; bases outside the gene matches: 6. CDR3 length: 15 residues. In germline, CDR1 is MNHEY, CDR2 SVGAGI. DNA for the CDR3: TGTGCCAGCAGTGTAACAGGGGCAGCTAACTATGGCTACACCTTC. As protein: CASSVTGAANYGYTF.

The J gene is TRBJ2-1, the V gene TRBV28, with 8 bases lining up with TRBD2. Germline loops: CDR1 MDHEN, CDR2 SYDVKM. This CDR3 comprises 15 residues. V shed 5 bases and J 7 bases; nucleotides not matched to a gene: 10. CDR3 sequence: CASSLGTRSLNEQFF. In DNA, the CDR3 is TGTGCCAGCAGTCTTGGGACTAGAAGTCTGAATGAGCAGTTCTTC.

This chain uses TRBV11-2 with TRBJ1-5; weak D call: TRBD1 (6 bases). The ends were cut back, 7 bases at V and 7 bases at J, with 17 bases in the middle. CDR3 size: 14 residues. Germline CDR1 and CDR2: SGHAT and FQNNGV. CDR3 region: CASTRPTGTQPQHF. The CDR3 coding sequence is TGTGCCAGCACGAGGCCGACAGGAACACAGCCCCAGCATTTT.

This chain connects TRBV2 to TRBJ2-1, with a tentative D call TRBD1 (5 bases). The CDR3 runs to 16 residues. Trimming pared 2 bases from V and 0 bases from J, leaving 11 bases between. Germline CDR1 is SNHLY and CDR2 is FYNNEI. For the CDR3, the DNA is TGTGCCAGCAGTGAAAGCAGGGCCAACTCCTACAATGAGCAGTTCTTC. Protein sequence: CASSESRANSYNEQFF.

This clone showed up just a few times. J is TRBJ1-5 and V is TRBV28; perhaps TRBD1 as D (5 bases). The germline gives CDR1 MDHEN, CDR2 SYDVKM. This CDR3 contains 15 residues. Trimming took off 3 bases at V and 4 bases at J, with 13 bases between the two ends. CDR3 in amino acids: CASSLGGSQNQPQHF. Here the CDR3 DNA reads TGTGCCAGCAGTTTGGGGGGTTCCCAGAATCAGCCCCAGCATTTT.

The V and J genes are TRBV5-1 and TRBJ1-4, with TRBD1 identical over 8 bases. This CDR3 is built from 14 residues. Germline V gene lookup returns CDR1 SGHRS and CDR2 YFSETQ. V lost 4 bases to trimming and J lost 3 bases; unmatched junction nucleotides: 2. The CDR3 nucleotides read TGCGCCAGCAGCCCGGACAGGGCTAATGAAAAACTGTTTTTT. It is translated as CASSPDRANEKLFF.

The V gene is TRBV19, the J gene TRBJ2-5; tentative D call: TRBD1 (5 bases). The CDR3 extends over 13 amino acids. V gave up 1 base and J gave up 2 bases, with 5 bases separating them. Germline V gene sequence: CDR1 LNHDA, CDR2 SQIVND (reference sequence). In nucleotides, the CDR3 is TGTGCCAGTAGTATAGGGACACAAGAGACCCAGTACTTC. This gives the protein CASSIGTQETQYF.